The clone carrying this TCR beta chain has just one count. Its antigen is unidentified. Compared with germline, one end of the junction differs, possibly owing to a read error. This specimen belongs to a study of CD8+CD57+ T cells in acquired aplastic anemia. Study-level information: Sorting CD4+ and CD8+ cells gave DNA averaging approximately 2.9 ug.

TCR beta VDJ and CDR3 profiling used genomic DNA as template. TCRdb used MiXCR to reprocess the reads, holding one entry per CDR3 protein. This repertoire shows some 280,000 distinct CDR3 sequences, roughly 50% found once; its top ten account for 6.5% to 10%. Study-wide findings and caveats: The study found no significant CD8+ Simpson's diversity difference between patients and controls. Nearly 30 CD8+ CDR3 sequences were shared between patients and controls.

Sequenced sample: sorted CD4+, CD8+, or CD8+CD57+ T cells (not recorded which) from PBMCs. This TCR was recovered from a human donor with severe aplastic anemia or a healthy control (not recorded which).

The CDR3: CAISESRGGTEAFF. The CDR3 nucleotides are TGCGCCATCAGTGAGTCCAGGGGAGGTACTGAAGCTTTCTTT. J is TRBJ1-1 and V is TRBV10-3; a weak D match, TRBD1 (6 bases). CDR1 is ENHRY, CDR2 SYGVKD, per germline. This CDR3 region has 14 residues.